This T cell receptor (beta chain) was recorded in a study of cytomegalovirus exposure and HLA in healthy donors (dated by TCRdb to the late 2010s). Context from the whole study: An earlier analysis of some 600 of the donors reported approximately 260 Gb of sequence data and approximately 120 million unique TCR beta sequences obtained from about 179 million T cells. Of the roughly 390 genotyped donors, 75% to 85% were placed in the genetic ancestry cluster associated with self-reported Caucasian donors. An earlier analysis of several hundred of the donors used high-throughput TCR beta sequencing to judge whether each TCR beta V gene segment behaved as functional or pseudogenic. The aim of the study was to test whether cataloging public T cell receptors could identify signatures of past pathogen exposure. Along with the approximately 700-subject first cohort, a separate validation cohort of more than 90 different subjects was used. The study combined high-throughput TCR immunosequencing, statistical association of individual TCRs with disease status, and machine learning to predict cytomegalovirus infection status. The study profiled the T cell repertoires of fewer than 850 subjects by immunosequencing and related them to cytomegalovirus serostatus. The number of typed donors differed by locus: about 629-630 for A, B, C, DRB1 and DQB1; approximately 530 for DQA1; over 600 for DPA1; and some 470 for DPB1. Among some 410 genotyped donors of the cohort, an average of around 250,000 unique TCR beta nucleotide sequences was sequenced per donor, of which about 20% were non-productive. A later analysis re-analyzed previously published TCR beta repertoires from 666 donors and added high-resolution HLA genotyping to study TCR occurrence patterns. Every discovery cohort repertoire had been produced on one sequencing platform. In the later analysis, no new phenotypic data were used to find candidate immune exposures; instead, reliance was placed on TCR beta sequences and their occurrence across donors. Donor age, sex, ethnicity and CMV serostatus were compiled together with the repertoire data. About 5 DR-DQ haplotypes were handled as single units for association and clustering, since linkage in the cohort was strong. Genome-wide SNP genotypes for about 55% of the roughly 670 donors were used in a later genetic analysis, which treated that subset as a discovery cohort. An early release that covered more than 550 HLA-typed donors contained around 300 gigabases of sequencing data and 85 million to 100 million unique TCR sequences. HLA typing included class I and class II loci at four-digit resolution.

V has 3 bases trimmed and J has 2 bases trimmed; junction bases matching no gene number 3. Counted from cysteine to phenylalanine, this CDR3 has 15 amino acids. Only the CDR3 DNA is retained, 45 bases long and in frame from the first base. The germline V gene supplies CDR1 MGHDK and CDR2 SYGVNS. Findings and caveats that apply to the study as a whole: Some IMGT-functional V segments, including TRBV6-2 and TRBV6-3, could not be distinguished by the 87-base-pair reads and were therefore excluded. Because counts were too low, seventeen rarely observed V segments, including chromosome 9 orphons, were excluded from the earlier analysis of around 640 of the donors. Sequencing depth was assumed to be roughly uniform across donors in the presence/absence analyses, though that assumption may not hold. A later genetic analysis reported fewer N-insertions in productive TCRs among donors in an Asian-associated ancestry cluster than the roughly 620-donor mean. Because HLA typing was unavailable for some donors at each locus, only the typed subset was used in association tests. According to a later analysis, TCR association rates differed among HLA loci, with DRB1 alleles showing the most associated TCRs and HLA-C alleles showing the fewest. When HLA alleles, especially DR and DQ, strongly co-occurred, TCR associations were difficult to assign to individual alleles. This cohort had only TCR beta chains sequenced, and the lack of alpha or paired-chain data limited which features could be detected. In a later genetic analysis, a missense DCLRE1C variant was associated with V-gene and J-gene trimming of TCR beta chains, and the association was replicated in an independent cohort. A later analysis found that HLA-associated TCR beta chains were more clonally expanded and had lower generation probabilities than equally common non-associated chains. The sequencing pipeline was judged likely to have produced a cluster of highly shared sequence variants as a technical artifact. The authors suggested that the approach could potentially be generalized to other disease states and immunological phenotypes. Linkage disequilibrium might explain the correlated functional status among segregating V segments, but an unknown experimental factor could not be ruled out. A later analysis found that most CMV-associated TCR beta chains appeared HLA-restricted, with HLA associations seemingly driven largely by CMV exposure. An earlier analysis of 587 of the donors showed that most TCR beta V segments appeared in productive rearrangements either about 87% or about 30% of the time, which broadly matched IMGT annotations. Most TCR sequences were observed very rarely across donors, whereas some public TCRs were present in many individuals. A later analysis associated around 16,000 TCR beta sequences with specific HLA alleles at a false discovery rate of 0.05. The study listed 164 TCR beta chains as associated with cytomegalovirus. A further reported finding was that TCR beta sequences accurately predicted the HLA-A and HLA-B alleles for most subjects in the first cohort. In a later analysis, several top co-occurrence clusters were reported to appear linked to parvovirus B19, influenza, CMV and Epstein-Barr virus. In both the original and validation cohorts, the classifier was reported to diagnose cytomegalovirus status with high specificity and sensitivity. CMV serostatus was the only immune exposure information available for the cohort. Three of the identified cytomegalovirus-associated TCR beta chains were confirmed in vitro to be specific for cytomegalovirus antigens.

The cohort consisted of some 730 healthy bone marrow donors. All cohort members were sampled while nominally healthy, although unrecorded immune exposures were likely present. The donor tested CMV seronegative and was one of the 352 seronegative cohort members. A peripheral blood sample was collected from each donor, and TCR beta sequencing was performed on peripheral blood mononuclear cells. The Qiagen DNeasy Blood Extraction Kit was used to extract genomic DNA from the blood cell samples. A note on this clone: The antigen it binds to is not known. Nothing much larger sits one base from this clone, and base qualities are not available.

Preparation of the library involved the immunoSEQ multiplex PCR assay. A mixture of 60 forward primers for TCR Vbeta segments and 13 reverse primers for TCR Jbeta segments was used in the multiplex PCR. Amplification of the CDR3 region of rearranged TCR beta genes was performed with a multiplex PCR assay on genomic DNA. The amplified TCR beta libraries were sequenced on the Illumina HiSeq System as 87-base-pair reads. On the authors' methods: A later analysis tallied about 77 million unique TCR beta chains across the roughly 610 repertoires, and roughly 11 million of those chains were shared by two or more donors. Raw reads were error-corrected and collapsed into unique sequences with a nearest-neighbor algorithm that merged closely related sequences to remove PCR and sequencing errors. V, D and J gene segments were assigned by aligning CDR3 sequences to IMGT reference sequences. For a sequence to be retained, at least a six-nucleotide match to both a V gene segment and a J gene segment was required. Rearrangements were called productive when the CDR3 lacked stop codons and stayed in frame with V and J; all others were non-productive. CDR3 was defined by IMGT convention, running from the second conserved V-encoded cysteine to the conserved J-encoded phenylalanine. Sequences without an unambiguous match to a single V gene segment were excluded from the earlier analysis of several hundred of the donors. An earlier analysis of fewer than 650 of the donors classified V segments as functional when productive rearrangements were above 56.7% and as segregating when the standard deviation between donors was above 5%. A statistical classification framework was developed to diagnose cytomegalovirus status using the catalog of TCR beta chain sequences. In a later analysis, V and J genes were assigned by comparing TCR nucleotide sequences against IMGT/GENE-DB human TR gene sequences. The TCRdist pipeline was used in a later analysis to assign CDR3 sequences and most-parsimonious VDJ recombination scenarios. A later analysis defined each TCR beta chain by its CDR3 amino acid sequence plus V-gene family, and excluded reads lacking a unique V-gene family. To address suspected cross-contamination and a sequencing artifact, a later analysis removed 450 to 700 highly shared, low-generation-probability nucleotide sequences. In a later analysis, a clonal expansion index for each public chain was calculated from normalized within-repertoire ranks of inferred template counts. Generation probabilities in a later analysis came from a VDJ recombination model fitted to out-of-frame rearrangements, and those results were checked against IGoR. A later analysis scored TCR-TCR, TCR-HLA and TCR-CMV co-occurrence with hypergeometric tests, applying a repertoire-size bias correction to TCR pairs. To estimate false discovery rates, a later analysis permuted the HLA or CMV assignments 20 times. In a later analysis, co-occurring TCRs were grouped with DBSCAN, and TCRdist sequence similarity was added when clustering was performed within HLA-allele-positive subsets. Repertoires with fewer than 30,000 or more than 120,000 public chains, plus five repertoires with anomalous nucleotide sharing, were excluded from co-occurrence clustering. TCRdb took this table from immuneACCESS and kept in-frame rearrangements with V and J called. Such tables lack part of the clones; where checked against another copy, unresolved V genes explain under half of the gap, and the rest is unexplained. V, J and clone size derive from that table, while D and trimming were established from the DNA sequence. A total of about 59,000 clones appear in this sample, 75% to 90% of them only once. The top ten clones comprise around 4.2% of the sample.

The sample was PBMCs. This clonotype was sampled from a woman in her thirties or forties in good health and CMV-seronegative. The chain is assembled from TRBV25-1 and TRBJ2-3; the central 9 bases match TRBD1. The nucleotide sequence reads as follows: TGTGCCAGCAGTGAGACAGGGGGTCTCACAGATACGCAGTATTTT. It codes for CASSETGGLTDTQYF.